This TCR beta chain was identified during a study of cytomegalovirus exposure and HLA in healthy donors. Method: immunoSEQ multiplex PCR; TCRdb's copy keeps in-frame clones and lacks some. Of about 140,000 clones in the sample, 70% to 90% were seen once. This CDR3 has 15 amino acids. The germline V gene encodes CDR1 LGHNA and CDR2 YSLEER. With 7 bases clipped from V and 0 bases from J, the junction kept 5 bases outside the gene matches. The donors were part of the roughly 110-subject validation cohort, which stood apart from the roughly 700-subject first cohort. This sequence joins TRBV4-3 and TRBJ2-1; 8 bases map to TRBD2. Material for sequencing was PBMCs. The origin of this receptor is a woman aged 30 to 39 in good health and CMV-seronegative. CDR3 loop: CASTRLASSYNEQFF. The CDR3 DNA reads as TGCGCCAGCACCCGACTAGCGAGCTCCTACAATGAGCAGTTCTTC.